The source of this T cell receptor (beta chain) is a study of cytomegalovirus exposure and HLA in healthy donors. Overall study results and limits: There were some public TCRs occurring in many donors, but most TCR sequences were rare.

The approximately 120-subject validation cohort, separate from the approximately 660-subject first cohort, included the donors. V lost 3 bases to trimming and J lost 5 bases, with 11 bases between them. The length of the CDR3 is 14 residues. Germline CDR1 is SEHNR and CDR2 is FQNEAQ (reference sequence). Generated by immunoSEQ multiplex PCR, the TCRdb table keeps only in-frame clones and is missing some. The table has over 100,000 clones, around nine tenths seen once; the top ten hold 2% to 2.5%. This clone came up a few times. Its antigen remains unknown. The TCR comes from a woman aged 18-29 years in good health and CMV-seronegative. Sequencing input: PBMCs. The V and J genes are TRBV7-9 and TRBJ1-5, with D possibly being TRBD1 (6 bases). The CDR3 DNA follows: TGTGCCAGCAGCTTTCCGGGACATGATCAGCCCCAGCATTTT. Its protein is CASSFPGHDQPQHF. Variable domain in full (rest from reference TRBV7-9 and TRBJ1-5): DTGVSQNPRHKITKRGQNVTFRCDPISEHNRLYWYRQTLGQGPEFLTYFQNEAQLEKSRLLSDRFSAERPKGSFSTLEIQRTEQGDSAMYLCASSFPGHDQPQHFGDGTRLSIL.